What follows describes a single T cell receptor beta chain. Its antigen is as yet unknown. Germline is not matched at one junction end, which may reflect a read error. Researchers took RNA transcripts and amplified the TCR beta CDR3 regions from them. The HTBI primer set drove a first-round RT-PCR of the TCR CDR3. TCRdb reanalysed the multiplex PCR reads using MiXCR and keeps one entry per CDR3 protein. The data contain 450,000 to 600,000 distinct CDR3 sequences, about 20% of them seen just once; the ten biggest clones take up approximately 50%. The source of the sample is a study of T cells in Graves' hyperthyroidism and ophthalmopathy. Study conclusions and caveats: Through a model of 13 V-J features, ophthalmopathy was separated from stable hyperthyroidism.

Germline values: CDR1 SGDLS, CDR2 YYNGEE. CDR3 size: 16 residues. Sequencing was carried out using blood. The V call is TRBV9, the J call TRBJ2-1; tentatively, D is TRBD2 (5 bases). This sequence was found in a man between 35 and 55 years old with Graves' ophthalmopathy. CDR3 amino acids: CAGSPPGISSYNEQFF. The CDR3 DNA is TGTGCCGGCAGCCCGCCCGGGATTTCCTCCTACAATGAGCAGTTCTTC.